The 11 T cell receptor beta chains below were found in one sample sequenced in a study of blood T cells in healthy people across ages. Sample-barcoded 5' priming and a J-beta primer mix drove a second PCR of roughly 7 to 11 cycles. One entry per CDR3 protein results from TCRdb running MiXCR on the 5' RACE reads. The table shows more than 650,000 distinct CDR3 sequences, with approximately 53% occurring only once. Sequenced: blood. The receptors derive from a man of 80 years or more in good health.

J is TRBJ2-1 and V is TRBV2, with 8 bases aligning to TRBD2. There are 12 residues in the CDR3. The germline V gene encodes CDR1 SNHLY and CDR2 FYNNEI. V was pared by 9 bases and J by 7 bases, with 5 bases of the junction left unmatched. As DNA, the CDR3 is TGTGCCAGTAGCGGGGAGGGAAATGAGCAGTTCTTC. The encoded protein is CASSGEGNEQFF.

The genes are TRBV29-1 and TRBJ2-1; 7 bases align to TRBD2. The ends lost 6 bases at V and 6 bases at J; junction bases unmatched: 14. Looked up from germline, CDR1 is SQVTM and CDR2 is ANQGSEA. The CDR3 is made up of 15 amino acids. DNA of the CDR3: TGCAGCGTGGGATTGGTAGCGGGTCTTGGCAATGAGCAGTTCTTC. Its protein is CSVGLVAGLGNEQFF.

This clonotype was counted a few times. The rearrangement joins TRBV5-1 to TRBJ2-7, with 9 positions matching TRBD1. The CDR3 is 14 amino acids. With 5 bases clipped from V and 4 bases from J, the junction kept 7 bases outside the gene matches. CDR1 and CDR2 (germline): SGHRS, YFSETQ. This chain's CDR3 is CASRPQGAAYEQYF. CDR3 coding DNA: TGCGCCAGCAGACCACAGGGGGCCGCGTACGAGCAGTACTTC.

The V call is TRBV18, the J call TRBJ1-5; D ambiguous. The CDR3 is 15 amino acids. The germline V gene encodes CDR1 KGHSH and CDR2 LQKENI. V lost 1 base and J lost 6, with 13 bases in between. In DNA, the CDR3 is TGTGCCAGCTCACCACGGCGGACCGAGACTCAGCCCCAGCATTTT. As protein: CASSPRRTETQPQHF.

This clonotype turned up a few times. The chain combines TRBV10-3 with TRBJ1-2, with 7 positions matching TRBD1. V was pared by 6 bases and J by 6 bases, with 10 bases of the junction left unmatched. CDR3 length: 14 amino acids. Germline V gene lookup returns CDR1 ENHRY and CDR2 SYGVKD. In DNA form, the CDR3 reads TGTGCCATCAGCACAGGGGCACGGGCGAATGGCTACACCTTC. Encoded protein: CAISTGARANGYTF.

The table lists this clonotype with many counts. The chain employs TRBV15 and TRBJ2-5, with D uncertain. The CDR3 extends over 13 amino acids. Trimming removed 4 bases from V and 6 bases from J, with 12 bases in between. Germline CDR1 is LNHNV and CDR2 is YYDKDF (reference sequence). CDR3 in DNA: TGTGCCACCAGCATTGAGGCGGCGAAGACCCAGTACTTC. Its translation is CATSIEAAKTQYF.

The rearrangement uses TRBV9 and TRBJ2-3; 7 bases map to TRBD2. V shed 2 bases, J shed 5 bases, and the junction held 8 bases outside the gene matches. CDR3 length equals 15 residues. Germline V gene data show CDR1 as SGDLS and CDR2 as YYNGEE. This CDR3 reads CASSVERGGIDTQYF. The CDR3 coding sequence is TGTGCCAGCAGCGTGGAGCGGGGAGGGATAGATACGCAGTATTTT.

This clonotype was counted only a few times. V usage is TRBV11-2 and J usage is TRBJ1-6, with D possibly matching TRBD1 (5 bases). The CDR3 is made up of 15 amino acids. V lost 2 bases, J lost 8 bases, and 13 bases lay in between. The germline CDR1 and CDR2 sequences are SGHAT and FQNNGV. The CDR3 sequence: CASSLKIGGYSPLHF. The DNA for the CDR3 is TGTGCCAGCAGCTTAAAGATCGGGGGATATTCACCCCTCCACTTT.

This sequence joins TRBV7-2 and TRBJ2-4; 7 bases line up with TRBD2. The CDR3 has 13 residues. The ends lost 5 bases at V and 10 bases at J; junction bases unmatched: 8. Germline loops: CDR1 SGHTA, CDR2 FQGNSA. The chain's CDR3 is CASSLGLGRIQYF. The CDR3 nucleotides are TGTGCCAGCAGCCTCGGACTAGGGAGGATTCAGTACTTC.

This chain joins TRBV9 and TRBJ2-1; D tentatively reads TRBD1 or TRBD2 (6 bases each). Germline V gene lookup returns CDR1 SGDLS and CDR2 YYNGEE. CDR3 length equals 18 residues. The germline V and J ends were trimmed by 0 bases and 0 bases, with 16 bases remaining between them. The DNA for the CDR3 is TGTGCCAGCAGCGTAGCCGTACTAGGGGGGAGCTCCTACAATGAGCAGTTCTTC. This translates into CASSVAVLGGSSYNEQFF.

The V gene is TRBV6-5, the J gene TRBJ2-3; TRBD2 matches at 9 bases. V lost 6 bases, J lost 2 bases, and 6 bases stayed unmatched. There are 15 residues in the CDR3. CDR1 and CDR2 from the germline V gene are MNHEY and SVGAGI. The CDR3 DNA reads TGTGCCAGCAGGCCCCTAGCGGGGATCACAGATACGCAGTATTTT. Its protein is CASRPLAGITDTQYF.